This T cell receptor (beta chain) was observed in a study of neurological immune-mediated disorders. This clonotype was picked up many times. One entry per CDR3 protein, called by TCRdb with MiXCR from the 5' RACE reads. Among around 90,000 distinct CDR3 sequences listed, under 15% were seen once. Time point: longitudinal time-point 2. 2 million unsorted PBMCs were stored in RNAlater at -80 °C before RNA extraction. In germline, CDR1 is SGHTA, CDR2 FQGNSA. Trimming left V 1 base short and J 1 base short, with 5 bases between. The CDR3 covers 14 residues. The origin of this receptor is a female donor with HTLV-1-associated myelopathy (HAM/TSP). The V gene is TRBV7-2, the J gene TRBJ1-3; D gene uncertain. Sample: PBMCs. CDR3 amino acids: CASSLGRSGNTIYF. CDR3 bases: TGTGCCAGCAGCTTAGGGCGGTCTGGAAACACCATATATTTT.